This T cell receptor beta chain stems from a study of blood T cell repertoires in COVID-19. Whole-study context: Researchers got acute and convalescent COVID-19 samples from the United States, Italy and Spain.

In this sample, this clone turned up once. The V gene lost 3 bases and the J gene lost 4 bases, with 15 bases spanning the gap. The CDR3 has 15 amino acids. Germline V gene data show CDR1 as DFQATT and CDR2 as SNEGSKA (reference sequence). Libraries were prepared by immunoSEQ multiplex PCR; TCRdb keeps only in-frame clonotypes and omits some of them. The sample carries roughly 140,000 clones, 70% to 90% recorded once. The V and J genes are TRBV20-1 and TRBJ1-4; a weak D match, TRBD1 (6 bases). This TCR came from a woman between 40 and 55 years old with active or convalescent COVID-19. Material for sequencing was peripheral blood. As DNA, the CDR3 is TGCAGTGCTAGTCCCCCACAGGGTGGTAATGAAAAACTGTTTTTT. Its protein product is CSASPPQGGNEKLFF.